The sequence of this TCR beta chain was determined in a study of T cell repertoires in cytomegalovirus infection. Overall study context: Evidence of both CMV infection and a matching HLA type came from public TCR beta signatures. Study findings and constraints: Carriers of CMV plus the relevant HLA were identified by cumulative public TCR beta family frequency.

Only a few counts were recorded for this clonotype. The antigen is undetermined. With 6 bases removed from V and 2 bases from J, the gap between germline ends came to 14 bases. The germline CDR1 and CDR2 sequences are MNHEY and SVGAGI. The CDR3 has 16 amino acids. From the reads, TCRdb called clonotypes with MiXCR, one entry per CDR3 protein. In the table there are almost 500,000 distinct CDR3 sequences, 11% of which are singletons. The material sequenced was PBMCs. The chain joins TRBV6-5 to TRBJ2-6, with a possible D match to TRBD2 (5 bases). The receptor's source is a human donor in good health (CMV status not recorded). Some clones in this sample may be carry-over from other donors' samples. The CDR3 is CASRAAGPAGANVLTF. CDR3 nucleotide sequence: TGTGCCAGCAGGGCGGCGGGCCCGGCTGGGGCCAACGTCCTGACTTTC.